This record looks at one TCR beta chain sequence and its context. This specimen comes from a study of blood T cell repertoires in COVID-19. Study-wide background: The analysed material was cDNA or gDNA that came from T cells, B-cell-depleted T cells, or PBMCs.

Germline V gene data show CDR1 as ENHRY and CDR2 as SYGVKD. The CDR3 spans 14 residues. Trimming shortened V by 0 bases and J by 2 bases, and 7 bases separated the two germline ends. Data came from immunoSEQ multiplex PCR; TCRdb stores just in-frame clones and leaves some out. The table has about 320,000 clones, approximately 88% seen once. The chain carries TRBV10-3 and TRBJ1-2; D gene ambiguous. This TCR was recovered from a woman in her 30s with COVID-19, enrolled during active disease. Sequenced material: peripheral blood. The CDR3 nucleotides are TGTGCCATCAGTGAGTCTGCGGGGAACTATGGCTACACCTTC. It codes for CAISESAGNYGYTF.